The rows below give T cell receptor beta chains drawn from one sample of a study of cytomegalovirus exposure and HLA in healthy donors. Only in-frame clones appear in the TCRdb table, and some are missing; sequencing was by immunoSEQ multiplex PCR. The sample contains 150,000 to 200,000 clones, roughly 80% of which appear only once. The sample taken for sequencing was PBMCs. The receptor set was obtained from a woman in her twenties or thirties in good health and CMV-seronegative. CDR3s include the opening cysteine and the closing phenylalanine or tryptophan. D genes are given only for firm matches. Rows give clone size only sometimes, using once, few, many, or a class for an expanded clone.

CDR3: CASSPTGVSQPQHF; DNA: TGTGCCAGCTCACCCACGGGGGTTAGTCAGCCCCAGCATTTT; D: NA; V: TRBV18; J: TRBJ1-5; size: NA
CDR3: CASSPLQGVGANSPLHF; DNA: TGTGCCAGCAGCCCCCTACAGGGAGTCGGCGCTAATTCACCCCTCCACTTT; D: NA; V: TRBV2; J: TRBJ1-6; size: few
CDR3: CASSAGTSGNEQFF; DNA: TGTGCCAGCAGCGCAGGGACTAGCGGCAATGAGCAGTTCTTC; D: TRBD2; V: TRBV7-9; J: TRBJ2-1; size: NA
CDR3: CASTPTGSSGAFF; DNA: TGTGCCAGCACCCCAACAGGGTCAAGTGGAGCTTTCTTT; D: NA; V: TRBV5-4; J: TRBJ1-1; size: NA
CDR3: CASEGGLSRGYTF; DNA: TGTGCCAGCGAGGGCGGGCTCTCTAGGGGCTACACCTTC; D: NA; V: TRBV28; J: TRBJ1-2; size: NA
CDR3: CAFNQGTSEAFF; DNA: TGTGCCTTCAATCAGGGCACCAGTGAAGCTTTCTTT; D: NA; V: TRBV30; J: TRBJ1-1; size: NA
CDR3: CASSLEGASNQPQHF; DNA: TGTGCCAGCAGCTTAGAAGGGGCTAGCAATCAGCCCCAGCATTTT; D: NA; V: TRBV7-8; J: TRBJ1-5; size: few
CDR3: CASKESTGERNEQYF; DNA: TGTGCCAGCAAGGAGAGTACAGGGGAGAGGAACGAGCAGTACTTC; D: TRBD1; V: TRBV2; J: TRBJ2-7; size: NA
CDR3: CASSLSKGDEQFF; DNA: TGTGCCAGCAGTTTATCAAAAGGGGATGAGCAGTTCTTC; D: NA; V: TRBV27; J: TRBJ2-1; size: few
CDR3: CASSPPSGAEYNEQFF; DNA: TGCGCCAGCAGCCCCCCCAGCGGGGCAGAATACAATGAGCAGTTCTTC; D: TRBD2; V: TRBV4-1; J: TRBJ2-1; size: NA
CDR3: CASSPAGNEKLFF; DNA: TGTGCCAGCTCACCGGCGGGTAATGAAAAACTGTTTTTT; D: NA; V: TRBV18; J: TRBJ1-4; size: NA
CDR3: CASSRYRAEAFF; DNA: TGTGCCAGCAGCCGATACAGGGCTGAAGCTTTCTTT; D: NA; V: TRBV13; J: TRBJ1-1; size: NA
CDR3: CASSVSSYEQYF; DNA: TGTGCCAGCAGCGTGAGCTCCTACGAGCAGTACTTC; D: NA; V: TRBV5-5; J: TRBJ2-7; size: NA
CDR3: CASSIGQPSHQPQHF; DNA: TGTGCCAGTAGTATCGGACAGCCGTCTCATCAGCCCCAGCATTTT; D: NA; V: TRBV19; J: TRBJ1-5; size: NA
CDR3: CASTGQYNEQFF; DNA: TGTGCCAGCACTGGACAGTACAATGAGCAGTTCTTC; D: NA; V: TRBV10-3; J: TRBJ2-1; size: few
CDR3: CASSPRSPSYNSPLHF; DNA: TGTGCCAGCAGCCCGCGTAGCCCATCCTATAATTCACCCCTCCACTTT; D: NA; V: TRBV7-2; J: TRBJ1-6; size: NA
CDR3: CASSQGGTVYGYTF; DNA: TGCGCCAGCAGCCAAGGCGGGACCGTCTATGGCTACACCTTC; D: NA; V: TRBV4-1; J: TRBJ1-2; size: few
CDR3: CASSPGDRANYGYTF; DNA: TGTGCCAGCTCACCGGGGGACAGGGCTAACTATGGCTACACCTTC; D: TRBD1; V: TRBV18; J: TRBJ1-2; size: NA
CDR3: CASSPAAGKNGELFF; DNA: TGTGCCAGCTCACCCGCGGCAGGGAAGAACGGGGAGCTGTTTTTT; D: NA; V: TRBV18; J: TRBJ2-2; size: NA
CDR3: CASSRGGNTEAFF; DNA: TGTGCCAGCAGTCGAGGGGGGAACACTGAAGCTTTCTTT; D: NA; V: TRBV27; J: TRBJ1-1; size: NA
CDR3: CASSLSPRVGQPQHF; DNA: TGTGCCAGCAGTTTATCCCCCAGGGTAGGTCAGCCCCAGCATTTT; D: NA; V: TRBV27; J: TRBJ1-5; size: NA
CDR3: CASRDRHSYEQYF; DNA: TGTGCCAGCAGGGACAGACACTCCTACGAGCAGTACTTC; D: NA; V: TRBV13; J: TRBJ2-7; size: NA
CDR3: CASSRERGPFDEQYF; DNA: TGTGCCAGCAGTCGCGAAAGGGGCCCCTTCGACGAGCAGTACTTC; D: NA; V: TRBV27; J: TRBJ2-7; size: NA
CDR3: CASSLSADSYEQYF; DNA: TGTGCCAGCTCATTATCCGCGGATTCCTACGAGCAGTACTTC; D: NA; V: TRBV18; J: TRBJ2-7; size: NA
CDR3: CASSPPTGTGSYEQYF; DNA: TGTGCCAGCTCACCACCAACCGGGACAGGATCCTACGAGCAGTACTTC; D: TRBD1; V: TRBV18; J: TRBJ2-7; size: NA
CDR3: CASSLDSGTDTQYF; DNA: TGCGCCAGCAGCTTGGATAGCGGCACAGATACGCAGTATTTT; D: NA; V: TRBV5-1; J: TRBJ2-3; size: NA
CDR3: CASSVEGSKNYGYTF; DNA: TGTGCCAGCAGCGTAGAGGGGTCGAAAAACTATGGCTACACCTTC; D: NA; V: TRBV9; J: TRBJ1-2; size: NA
CDR3: CATSRDRTSGATDTQYF; DNA: TGTGCCACCAGCAGAGATAGGACTAGCGGGGCCACAGATACGCAGTATTTT; D: TRBD2; V: TRBV15; J: TRBJ2-3; size: NA
CDR3: CASSEEAASNEKLFF; DNA: TGTGCCAGCAGTGAAGAGGCGGCGTCTAATGAAAAACTGTTTTTT; D: NA; V: TRBV2; J: TRBJ1-4; size: once
CDR3: CASRSAGGLNEQFF; DNA: TGCGCCAGCAGATCCGCGGGGGGTCTCAATGAGCAGTTCTTC; D: TRBD2; V: TRBV5-1; J: TRBJ2-1; size: NA
CDR3: CSVARGVDEQYF; DNA: TGCAGCGTTGCGCGGGGGGTAGACGAGCAGTACTTC; D: TRBD2; V: TRBV29-1; J: TRBJ2-7; size: NA
CDR3: CASREGWNTEAFF; DNA: TGTGCCAGCAGAGAGGGCTGGAACACTGAAGCTTTCTTT; D: NA; V: TRBV28; J: TRBJ1-1; size: NA
CDR3: CASSPPPAGTGELFF; DNA: TGTGCCAGCTCACCCCCGCCGGCAGGCACCGGGGAGCTGTTTTTT; D: NA; V: TRBV18; J: TRBJ2-2; size: NA
CDR3: CASSLPGRETQYF; DNA: TGTGCCAGCAGTTTACCGGGGAGGGAGACCCAGTACTTC; D: NA; V: TRBV28; J: TRBJ2-5; size: NA
CDR3: CASGRDSGNTIYF; DNA: TGTGCCAGCGGGAGAGACTCTGGAAACACCATATATTTT; D: NA; V: TRBV14; J: TRBJ1-3; size: NA
CDR3: CASSTMTAPFYTF; DNA: TGTGCCAGCAGTACCATGACAGCCCCTTTCTACACCTTC; D: NA; V: TRBV6-1; J: TRBJ1-2; size: NA